This T cell receptor beta chain emerged from a study of beta chain features in type 1 diabetes listed by TCRdb under 2018. At the level of the whole study: Mean age, gender distribution, total cell number and subset yield were not different between patients and healthy donors. Whereas all 30 or so donors provided naive and central memory subsets, regulatory and stem cell-like memory subsets were isolated from just 8 patients and about 8 healthy donors. A total of 90 million to 120 million sorted cells were examined across all samples, and a strong correlation was observed between cell number per subset and RNA yield. In the study, recently diagnosed type 1 diabetes patients and matched healthy donors were compared on the TCRB repertoires of their sorted circulating CD4+ T cell subsets.

The entire isolated RNA was reverse transcribed using the High Capacity cDNA Reverse Transcription Kit, and thus expressed TCRB transcripts were sequenced. Deep immunoSEQ sequencing was performed on naive, central memory and regulatory T cell samples, with an average of about 3.6 million total reads per sample. Sorted cells were lysed in RLT buffer and RNA was extracted with DNase-treated RNeasy Micro or Mini kits, depending on cell number. Each cell subset was processed separately to prevent cross-contamination, with patient and healthy donor samples processed together. Using the immunoSEQ multiplex PCR, TCRB sequences were amplified from cDNA into 87-bp fragments spanning the CDR3 region. Sequencing of the amplicons was performed on the Illumina HiSeq platform. Per the original workflow: Synthetic template baselines were used to correct PCR bias computationally, reads within Hamming distance 2 were collapsed, and singletons that could not be merged were discarded. By aligning reads against IMGT, V, D and J genes, CDR3 length, and insertions or deletions at six rearrangement sites were assigned. Clonotype counts were normalized to sorted cell number within each subset before computing true diversity and Gini coefficients with the tcR R package. Repertoire sharing was quantified using the overlap coefficient calculated on TCRB nucleotide sequences. Out-of-frame TCRB sequences from naive cells were analyzed to stand in for the pre-selection repertoire. The table comes from immuneACCESS by way of TCRdb, which keeps in-frame sequences with V and J called. Part of the clones is missing from these tables; in studies checked, under half for an unresolved V gene and the rest for unknown reasons. V and J calls and clone size are those listed in that table; D and trimming were worked out from the DNA. The sample profile shows a few hundred thousand clones; roughly 12% of them were found once. The biggest ten clones account for around 0.0099% of the sample.

This clone was counted between two and nine times. What this receptor recognizes is not known. No quality values exist for individual bases; no much larger clone is one base distant. Results the study describes overall, beyond this receptor: Because the HLA sub-analyses included only small numbers of individuals, any influence of HLA type on TCRB rearrangement was left unresolved. Naive, central memory and regulatory TCRB repertoires appeared to be more similar among patients than among healthy donors. A moderate but significant shortening of TCRB CDR3 length was observed in type 1 diabetes patients in all four CD4+ subsets. Because cDNA was sequenced instead of genomic DNA, activated cells with high expression could be over-represented, although the groups did not differ in activation or CD3 levels. Shorter templates might have been favored by PCR, but patient and control samples were amplified and corrected together, so both groups would have been affected equally by any skew. Patients with type 1 diabetes made fewer insertions and deleted more nucleotides at VDJ recombination sites, implying thymic rearrangement abnormalities.

Each donor gave one peripheral blood draw, approximately 0.11 L on average, collected into heparinised tubes. A BD FACSAria II was used to sort naive, central memory, regulatory and stem cell-like memory CD4+ T cells with a panel that included CD45RO, CCR7, CD25, CD127, CD95 and CD27. A purity above 98% was achieved for all sorted populations. PBMCs were separated immediately by Lymphoprep density gradient centrifugation and were stained directly, without being cultured. Samples were stained and sorted in pairs, with one healthy donor and one patient per experiment, so that batch effects were minimized. The junction shows trimming of 1 base on V and 8 bases on J, and the gene matches do not reach 16 bases of it. According to the germline V gene, CDR1 reads SGHTA and CDR2 reads FQGNSA. Inclusive of the bounding cysteine and phenylalanine, the CDR3 is 18 residues long. Just CDR3 DNA is preserved here, 54 bases in frame from base 1.

The sequencing sample was made of naive CD4+ T cells from blood. What the cell subset or site label conveys for this sample: true naive CD4+ T cells. The rearranged chain carries TRBV7-2 and TRBJ2-3, with TRBD2 identical over 9 junction bases. The receptor was derived from a woman under 30 with type 1 diabetes. The CDR3 reads as follows: CASSLGKLAGNSRGTQYF. The DNA sequence reads TGTGCCAGCAGCTTAGGGAAGCTAGCGGGGAACTCAAGGGGTACGCAGTATTTT. With the portions outside the CDR3 filled from the reference TRBV7-2 and TRBJ2-3 genes, the complete variable region becomes GAGVSQSPSNKVTEKGKDVELRCDPISGHTALYWYRQSLGQGLEFLIYFQGNSAPDKSGLPSDRFSAERTGGSVSTLTIQRTQQEDSAVYLCASSLGKLAGNSRGTQYFGPGTRLTVL.